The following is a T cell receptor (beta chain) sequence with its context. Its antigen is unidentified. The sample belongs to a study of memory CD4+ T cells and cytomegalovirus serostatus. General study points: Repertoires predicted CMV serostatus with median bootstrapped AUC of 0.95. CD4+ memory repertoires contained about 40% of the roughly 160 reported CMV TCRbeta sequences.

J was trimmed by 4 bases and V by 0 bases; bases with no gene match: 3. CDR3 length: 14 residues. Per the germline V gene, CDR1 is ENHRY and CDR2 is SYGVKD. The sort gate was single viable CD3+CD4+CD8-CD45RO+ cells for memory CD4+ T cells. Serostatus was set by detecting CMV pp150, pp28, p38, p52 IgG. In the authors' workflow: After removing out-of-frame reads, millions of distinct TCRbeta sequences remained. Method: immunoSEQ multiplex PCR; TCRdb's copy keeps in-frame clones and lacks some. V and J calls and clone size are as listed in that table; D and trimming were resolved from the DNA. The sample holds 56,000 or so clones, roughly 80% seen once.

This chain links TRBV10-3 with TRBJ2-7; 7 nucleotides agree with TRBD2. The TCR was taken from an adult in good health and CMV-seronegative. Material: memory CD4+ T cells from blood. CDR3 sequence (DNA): TGTGCCATCAGTGAGTCTCGGGGGGATTACGAGCAGTACTTC. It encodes CAISESRGDYEQYF.